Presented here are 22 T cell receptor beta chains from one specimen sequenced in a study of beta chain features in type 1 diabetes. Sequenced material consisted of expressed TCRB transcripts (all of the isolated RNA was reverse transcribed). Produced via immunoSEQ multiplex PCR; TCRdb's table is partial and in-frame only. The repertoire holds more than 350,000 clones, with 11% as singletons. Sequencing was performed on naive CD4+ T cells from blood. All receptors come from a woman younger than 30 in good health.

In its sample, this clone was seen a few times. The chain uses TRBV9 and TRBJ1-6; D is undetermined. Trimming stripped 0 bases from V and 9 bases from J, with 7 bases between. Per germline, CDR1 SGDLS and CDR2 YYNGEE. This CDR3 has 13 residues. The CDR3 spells CASSVEATSPLHF. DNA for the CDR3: TGTGCCAGCAGCGTAGAGGCCACTTCACCCCTCCACTTT. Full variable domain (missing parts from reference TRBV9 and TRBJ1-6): DSGVTQTPKHLITATGQRVTLRCSPRSGDLSVYWYQQSLDQGLQFLIQYYNGEERAKGNILERFSAQQFPDLHSELNLSSLELGDSALYFCASSVEATSPLHFGNGTRLTVT.

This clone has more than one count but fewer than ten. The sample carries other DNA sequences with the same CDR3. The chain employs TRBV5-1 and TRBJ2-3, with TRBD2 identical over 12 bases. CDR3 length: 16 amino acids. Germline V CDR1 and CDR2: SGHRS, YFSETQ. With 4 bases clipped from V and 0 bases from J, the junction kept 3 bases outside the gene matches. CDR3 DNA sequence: TGCGCCAGCAGCCTCGGACTAGCGGGGAGCACAGATACGCAGTATTTT. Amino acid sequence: CASSLGLAGSTDTQYF. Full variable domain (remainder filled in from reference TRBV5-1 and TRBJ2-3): KAGVTQTPRYLIKTRGQQVTLSCSPISGHRSVSWYQQTPGQGLQFLFEYFSETQRNKGNFPGRFSGRQFSNSRSEMNVSTLELGDSALYLCASSLGLAGSTDTQYFGPGTRLTVL.

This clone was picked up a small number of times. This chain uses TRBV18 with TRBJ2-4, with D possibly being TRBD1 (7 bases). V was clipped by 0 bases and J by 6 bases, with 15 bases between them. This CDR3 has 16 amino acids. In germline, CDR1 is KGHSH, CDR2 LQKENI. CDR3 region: CASSPPLGQEGNIQYF. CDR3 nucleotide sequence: TGTGCCAGCTCACCACCGTTAGGACAGGAGGGAAACATTCAGTACTTC. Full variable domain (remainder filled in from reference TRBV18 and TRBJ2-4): NAGVMQNPRHLVRRRGQEARLRCSPMKGHSHVYWYRQLPEEGLKFMVYLQKENIIDESGMPKERFSAEFPKEGPSILRIQQVVRGDSAAYFCASSPPLGQEGNIQYFGAGTRLSVL.

In DNA, the CDR3 is TGTGCCAGCGGGACAGGGGGTGTGGGCACTGAAGCTTTCTTT. Translated, it gives CASGTGGVGTEAFF. The rearrangement links TRBV4-2 to TRBJ1-1; the match to TRBD1 covers 11 bases. Unmatched junction bases numbered 6, after V lost 8 bases and J lost 4 bases. Germline CDR1 and CDR2: LGHNA and YNFKEQ. This CDR3 region has 14 residues.

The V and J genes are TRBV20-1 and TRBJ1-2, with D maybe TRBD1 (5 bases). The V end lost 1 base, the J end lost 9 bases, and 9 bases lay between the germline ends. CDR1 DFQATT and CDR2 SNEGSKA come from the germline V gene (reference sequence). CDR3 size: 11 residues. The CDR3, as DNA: TGCAGTGCTAGAGTTCCAGGGAGCTACACCTTC. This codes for CSARVPGSYTF.

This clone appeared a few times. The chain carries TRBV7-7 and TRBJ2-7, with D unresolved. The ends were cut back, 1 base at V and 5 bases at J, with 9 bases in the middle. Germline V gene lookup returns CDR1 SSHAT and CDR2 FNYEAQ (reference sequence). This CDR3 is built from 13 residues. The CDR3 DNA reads TGTGCCAGCAGCTTAGATTTGGGCCACGAGCAGTACGTC. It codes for CASSLDLGHEQYV.

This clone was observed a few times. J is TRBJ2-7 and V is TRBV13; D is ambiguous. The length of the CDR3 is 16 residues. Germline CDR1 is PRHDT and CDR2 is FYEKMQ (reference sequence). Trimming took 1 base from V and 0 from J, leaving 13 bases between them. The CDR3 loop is CASSLEGKRSSYEQYF. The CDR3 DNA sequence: TGTGCCAGCAGCTTAGAAGGAAAGAGGAGCTCCTACGAGCAGTACTTC. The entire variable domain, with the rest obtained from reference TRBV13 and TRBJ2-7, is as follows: AAGVIQSPRHLIKEKRETATLKCYPIPRHDTVYWYQQGPGQDPQFLISFYEKMQSDKGSIPDRFSAQQFSDYHSELNMSSLELGDSALYFCASSLEGKRSSYEQYFGPGTRLTVT.

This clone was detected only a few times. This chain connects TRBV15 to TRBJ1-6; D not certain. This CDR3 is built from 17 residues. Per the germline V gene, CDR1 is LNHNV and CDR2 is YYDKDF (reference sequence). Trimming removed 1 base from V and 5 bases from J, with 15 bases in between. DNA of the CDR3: TGTGCCACCAGCAGAGCTCGGGGTTCAGCCAATAATTCACCCCTCCACTTT. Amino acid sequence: CATSRARGSANNSPLHF.

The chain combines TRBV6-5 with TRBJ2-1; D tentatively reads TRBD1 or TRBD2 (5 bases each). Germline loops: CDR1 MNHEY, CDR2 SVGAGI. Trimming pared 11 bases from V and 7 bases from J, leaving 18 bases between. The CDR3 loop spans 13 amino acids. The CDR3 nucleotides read TGTGCCTCACGGGACGGGAACTTTAATGAGCAGTTCTTC. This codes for CASRDGNFNEQFF.

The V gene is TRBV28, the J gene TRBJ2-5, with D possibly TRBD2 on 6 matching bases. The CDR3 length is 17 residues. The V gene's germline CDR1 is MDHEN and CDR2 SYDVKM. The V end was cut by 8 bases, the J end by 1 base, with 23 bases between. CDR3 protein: CASLTRGVSLVQETQYF. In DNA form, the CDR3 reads TGTGCCAGCCTAACGCGGGGAGTCAGTTTGGTCCAAGAGACCCAGTACTTC.

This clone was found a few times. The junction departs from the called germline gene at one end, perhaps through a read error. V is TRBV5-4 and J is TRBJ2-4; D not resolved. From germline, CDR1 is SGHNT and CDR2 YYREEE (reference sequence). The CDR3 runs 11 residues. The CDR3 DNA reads TGTGCCAGCAGCTCCAATAACATTCAGTACTTC. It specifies CASSSNNIQYF.

The DNA for the CDR3 is TGTGCCAGCAGCTTAACAGGGACGGAAAAACTGTTTTTT. The encoded protein is CASSLTGTEKLFF. This chain connects TRBV7-9 to TRBJ1-4, with D possibly matching TRBD1 (6 bases). Trimming shortened V by 2 bases and J by 8 bases, and 9 bases separated the two germline ends. The CDR3 runs to 13 residues. Per the germline V gene, CDR1 is SEHNR and CDR2 is FQNEAQ (reference sequence).

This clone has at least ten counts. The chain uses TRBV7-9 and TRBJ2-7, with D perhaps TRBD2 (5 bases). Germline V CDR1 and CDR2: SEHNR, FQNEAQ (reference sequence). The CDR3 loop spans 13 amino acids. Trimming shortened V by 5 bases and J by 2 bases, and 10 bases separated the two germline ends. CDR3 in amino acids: CASSPDLTYEQYF. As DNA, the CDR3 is TGTGCCAGCAGCCCGGACTTAACCTACGAGCAGTACTTC. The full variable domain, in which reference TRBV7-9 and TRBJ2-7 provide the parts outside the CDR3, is DTGVSQNPRHKITKRGQNVTFRCDPISEHNRLYWYRQTLGQGPEFLTYFQNEAQLEKSRLLSDRFSAERPKGSFSTLEIQRTEQGDSAMYLCASSPDLTYEQYFGPGTRLTVT.

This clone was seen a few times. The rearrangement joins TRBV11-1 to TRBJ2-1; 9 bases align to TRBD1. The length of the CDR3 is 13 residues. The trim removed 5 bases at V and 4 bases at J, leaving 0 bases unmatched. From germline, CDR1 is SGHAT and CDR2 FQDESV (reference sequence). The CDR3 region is CASSGTGYNEQFF. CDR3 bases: TGTGCCAGCAGCGGGACAGGGTACAATGAGCAGTTCTTC.

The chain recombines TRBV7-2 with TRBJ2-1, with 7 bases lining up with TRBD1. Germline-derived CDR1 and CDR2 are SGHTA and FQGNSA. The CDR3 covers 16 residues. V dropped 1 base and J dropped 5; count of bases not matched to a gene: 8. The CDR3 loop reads CASSLVATGVNNEQFF. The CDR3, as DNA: TGTGCCAGCAGCTTAGTAGCTACAGGGGTTAACAATGAGCAGTTCTTC.

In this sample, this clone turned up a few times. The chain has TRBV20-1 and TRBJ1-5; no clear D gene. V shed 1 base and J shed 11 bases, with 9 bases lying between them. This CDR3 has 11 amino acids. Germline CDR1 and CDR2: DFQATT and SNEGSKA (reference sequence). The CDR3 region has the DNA TGCAGTGCTAGAGCAGGATCGGCCCAGCATTTT. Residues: CSARAGSAQHF.

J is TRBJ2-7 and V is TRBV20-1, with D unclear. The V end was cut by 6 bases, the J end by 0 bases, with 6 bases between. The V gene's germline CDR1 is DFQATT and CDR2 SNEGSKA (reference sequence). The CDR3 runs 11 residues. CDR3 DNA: TGCAGTGCCCAGCGCTCCTACGAGCAGTACTTC. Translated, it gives CSAQRSYEQYF.

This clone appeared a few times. The CDR3 nucleotides read TGTGCCAGCAGCTTCCGACAGGGTAGCACTGAAGCTTTCTTT. It codes for CASSFRQGSTEAFF. V gene TRBV7-2 combines with J gene TRBJ1-1, with 7 bases lining up with TRBD1. V was clipped by 3 bases and J by 4 bases; unmatched bases: 5. The CDR3 has 14 amino acids. The germline V gene has CDR1 SGHTA and CDR2 FQGNSA.

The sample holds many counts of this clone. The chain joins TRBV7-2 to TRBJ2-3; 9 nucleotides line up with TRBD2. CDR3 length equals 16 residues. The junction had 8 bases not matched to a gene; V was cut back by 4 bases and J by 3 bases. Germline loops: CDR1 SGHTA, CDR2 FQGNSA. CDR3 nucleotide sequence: TGTGCCAGCAGCTACCGGGGGAGCGGGAGGACAGATACGCAGTATTTT. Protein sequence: CASSYRGSGRTDTQYF. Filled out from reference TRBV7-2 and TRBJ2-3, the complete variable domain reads GAGVSQSPSNKVTEKGKDVELRCDPISGHTALYWYRQSLGQGLEFLIYFQGNSAPDKSGLPSDRFSAERTGGSVSTLTIQRTQQEDSAVYLCASSYRGSGRTDTQYFGPGTRLTVL.

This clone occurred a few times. The CDR3 is CATIYQAGNSYEQYF. In nucleotides, the CDR3 is TGTGCCACCATCTATCAGGCGGGGAACTCCTACGAGCAGTACTTC. The V gene is TRBV7-9, the J gene TRBJ2-7, with a tentative D call TRBD2 (6 bases). The germline CDR1 and CDR2 sequences are SEHNR and FQNEAQ (reference sequence). V lost 10 bases, J lost 0 bases, and 19 bases lay in between. The CDR3 spans 15 residues.

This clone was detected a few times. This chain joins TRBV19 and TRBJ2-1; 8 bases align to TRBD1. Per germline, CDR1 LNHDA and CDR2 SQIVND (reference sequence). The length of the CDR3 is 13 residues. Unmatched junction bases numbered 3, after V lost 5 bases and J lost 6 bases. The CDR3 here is CASSDRGSNEQFF. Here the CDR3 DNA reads TGTGCCAGTAGTGACAGGGGTAGCAATGAGCAGTTCTTC.

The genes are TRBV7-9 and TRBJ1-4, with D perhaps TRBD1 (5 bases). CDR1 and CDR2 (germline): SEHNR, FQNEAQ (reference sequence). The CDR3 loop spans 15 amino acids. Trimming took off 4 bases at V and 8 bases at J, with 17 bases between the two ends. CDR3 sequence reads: CASSSSTGVGEKLFF. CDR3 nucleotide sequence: TGTGCCAGCAGCTCCAGTACGGGGGTTGGAGAAAAACTGTTTTTT.